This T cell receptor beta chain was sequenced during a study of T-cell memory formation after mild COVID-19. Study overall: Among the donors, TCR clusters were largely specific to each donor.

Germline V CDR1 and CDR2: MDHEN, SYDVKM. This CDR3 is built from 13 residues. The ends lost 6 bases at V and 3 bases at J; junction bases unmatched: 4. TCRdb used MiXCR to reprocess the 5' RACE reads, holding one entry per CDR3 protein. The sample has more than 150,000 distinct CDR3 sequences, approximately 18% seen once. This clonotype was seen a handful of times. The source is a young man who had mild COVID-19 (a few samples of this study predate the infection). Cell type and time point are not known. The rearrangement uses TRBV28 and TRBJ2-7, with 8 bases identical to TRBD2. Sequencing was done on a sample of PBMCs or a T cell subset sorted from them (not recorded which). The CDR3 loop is CASSGGGFYEQYV. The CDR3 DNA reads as TGTGCCAGCAGCGGCGGGGGGTTCTACGAGCAGTACGTC.